This is a list of T cell receptor beta chains from one sample in a study of Ad26.COV2.S vaccination and SARS-CoV-2 variants. The assay was immunoSEQ multiplex PCR, and TCRdb's table has in-frame clones only and misses some. The sample has about 350,000 clones, 86% seen once; the top ten hold roughly 10%. The input for sequencing was peripheral blood, taken in a trial of Ad26.COV2.S vaccine versus placebo. Every receptor here comes from a person between 18 and 65 years old who received the Ad26.COV2.S COVID-19 vaccine or a placebo. Each CDR3 is given with its conserved first and last residue. The order of the fields is CDR3 length, D gene, J gene, V gene, CDR3 protein. D genes are given only for firm matches.

CDR3 length: 14
D gene: TRBD1
J gene: TRBJ1-3
V gene: TRBV5-4
CDR3 protein: CASSPGQERNTIYF

CDR3 length: 13
D gene: -
J gene: TRBJ2-7
V gene: TRBV28
CDR3 protein: CASSSQWNYEQYF

CDR3 length: 16
D gene: -
J gene: TRBJ1-4
V gene: TRBV3-1/TRBV3-2
CDR3 protein: CASSQDLGSLSEKLFF

CDR3 length: 15
D gene: -
J gene: TRBJ1-5
V gene: TRBV7-9
CDR3 protein: CASSLSRGNNQPQHF

CDR3 length: 15
D gene: -
J gene: TRBJ2-7
V gene: TRBV3-1/TRBV3-2
CDR3 protein: CASSGIWDTLYEQYF

CDR3 length: 16
D gene: TRBD2
J gene: TRBJ2-1
V gene: TRBV4-1
CDR3 protein: CASSQDRLAAYNEQFF

CDR3 length: 16
D gene: -
J gene: TRBJ2-2
V gene: TRBV4-2
CDR3 protein: CASSQVNDVGTGELFF

CDR3 length: 17
D gene: -
J gene: TRBJ2-3
V gene: TRBV4-2
CDR3 protein: CASSQESVFTTTDTQYF

CDR3 length: 13
D gene: -
J gene: TRBJ1-2
V gene: TRBV28
CDR3 protein: CASSFLDDYGYTF

CDR3 length: 17
D gene: TRBD1
J gene: TRBJ1-1
V gene: TRBV27
CDR3 protein: CASSLRAGGRSDTEAFF

CDR3 length: 16
D gene: TRBD1
J gene: TRBJ1-2
V gene: TRBV5-1
CDR3 protein: CASSLGAPGGSYGYTF

CDR3 length: 13
D gene: -
J gene: TRBJ2-7
V gene: TRBV29-1
CDR3 protein: CSVEGTQPYEQYF

CDR3 length: 15
D gene: -
J gene: TRBJ2-7
V gene: TRBV11-3
CDR3 protein: CASSLLAEGLSEQYF

CDR3 length: 14
D gene: -
J gene: TRBJ1-2
V gene: TRBV19
CDR3 protein: CASSIEGPGGGYTF

CDR3 length: 13
D gene: -
J gene: TRBJ1-1
V gene: TRBV7-8
CDR3 protein: CASSLAHVGEAFF

CDR3 length: 12
D gene: -
J gene: TRBJ1-1
V gene: TRBV11-2
CDR3 protein: CASMGGSTEAFF

CDR3 length: 13
D gene: -
J gene: TRBJ2-1
V gene: TRBV18
CDR3 protein: CASSPPSTGEQFF

CDR3 length: 15
D gene: -
J gene: TRBJ1-2
V gene: TRBV6-5
CDR3 protein: CASSYSKSAVGGYTF

CDR3 length: 12
D gene: -
J gene: TRBJ1-1
V gene: TRBV3-1/TRBV3-2
CDR3 protein: CASSQVGTEAFF

CDR3 length: 16
D gene: -
J gene: TRBJ2-2
V gene: TRBV6-5
CDR3 protein: CASSYGVHSNTGELFF

CDR3 length: 15
D gene: -
J gene: TRBJ2-7
V gene: TRBV19
CDR3 protein: CASSQRTVYSYEQYF

CDR3 length: 15
D gene: -
J gene: TRBJ1-5
V gene: TRBV2
CDR3 protein: CASSETAGRRQPQHF

CDR3 length: 19
D gene: TRBD1
J gene: TRBJ2-3
V gene: TRBV7-2
CDR3 protein: CASSLPTGQGARGGDTQYF

CDR3 length: 16
D gene: -
J gene: TRBJ2-1
V gene: TRBV19
CDR3 protein: CASSPLSGALYNEQFF

CDR3 length: 16
D gene: TRBD1
J gene: TRBJ2-4
V gene: TRBV19
CDR3 protein: CASSIPRGLAKNIQYF

CDR3 length: 13
D gene: TRBD1
J gene: TRBJ2-5
V gene: TRBV12-3/TRBV12-4
CDR3 protein: CASSTTGEETQYF

CDR3 length: 16
D gene: -
J gene: TRBJ1-2
V gene: TRBV28
CDR3 protein: CASSFGTSSQNKGYTF

CDR3 length: 15
D gene: -
J gene: TRBJ2-1
V gene: TRBV9
CDR3 protein: CASSVVSGLHNEQFF

CDR3 length: 16
D gene: TRBD2
J gene: TRBJ2-1
V gene: TRBV7-2
CDR3 protein: CASSLASSGGYNEQFF

CDR3 length: 11
D gene: -
J gene: TRBJ2-7
V gene: TRBV28
CDR3 protein: CAAQGIYEQYF

CDR3 length: 14
D gene: -
J gene: TRBJ2-2
V gene: TRBV5-1
CDR3 protein: CASSPRGNTGELFF

CDR3 length: 14
D gene: -
J gene: TRBJ1-4
V gene: TRBV7-9
CDR3 protein: CASSFIQGDEKLFF

CDR3 length: 16
D gene: -
J gene: TRBJ2-3
V gene: TRBV5-1
CDR3 protein: CASSLGRGSATDTQYF

CDR3 length: 15
D gene: -
J gene: TRBJ2-1
V gene: TRBV11-1
CDR3 protein: CASSLASHSNNEQFF

CDR3 length: 14
D gene: TRBD1
J gene: TRBJ1-5
V gene: TRBV19
CDR3 protein: CASSEGQGLGPQHF

CDR3 length: 15
D gene: TRBD2
J gene: TRBJ2-6
V gene: TRBV3-1/TRBV3-2
CDR3 protein: CASSPGLEGANVLTF

CDR3 length: 14
D gene: TRBD1
J gene: TRBJ1-2
V gene: TRBV4-1
CDR3 protein: CASSQVGQGSGYTF

CDR3 length: 18
D gene: TRBD2
J gene: TRBJ2-3
V gene: TRBV5-4
CDR3 protein: CASSIGTSGGPSTDTQYF

CDR3 length: 15
D gene: -
J gene: TRBJ1-1
V gene: TRBV19
CDR3 protein: CASSILPPRVPEAFF

CDR3 length: 18
D gene: TRBD2
J gene: TRBJ2-1
V gene: TRBV4-1
CDR3 protein: CASSQVLGGSGQGNEQFF

CDR3 length: 12
D gene: -
J gene: TRBJ2-2
V gene: TRBV27
CDR3 protein: CASSLPTGELFF

CDR3 length: 17
D gene: TRBD1
J gene: TRBJ1-4
V gene: TRBV27
CDR3 protein: CASSSMIRGLTNEKLFF

CDR3 length: 13
D gene: -
J gene: TRBJ1-3
V gene: TRBV30
CDR3 protein: CACASASGNTIYF

CDR3 length: 12
D gene: TRBD2
J gene: TRBJ2-3
V gene: TRBV12-3/TRBV12-4
CDR3 protein: CASSRGGDTQYF

CDR3 length: 13
D gene: TRBD1
J gene: TRBJ2-7
V gene: TRBV19
CDR3 protein: CASSTGQEYEQYF

CDR3 length: 12
D gene: -
J gene: TRBJ1-1
V gene: TRBV19
CDR3 protein: CASSIAATEAFF

CDR3 length: 12
D gene: -
J gene: TRBJ2-3
V gene: TRBV12-3/TRBV12-4
CDR3 protein: CASSLARRALYF

CDR3 length: 12
D gene: -
J gene: TRBJ2-7
V gene: TRBV6-5
CDR3 protein: CASSQLSYEQYF

CDR3 length: 13
D gene: TRBD1
J gene: TRBJ1-6
V gene: TRBV28
CDR3 protein: CATWGQYNSPLHF

CDR3 length: 15
D gene: -
J gene: TRBJ1-6
V gene: TRBV4-2
CDR3 protein: CASSQNGVTNSPLHF

CDR3 length: 15
D gene: TRBD1
J gene: TRBJ2-2
V gene: TRBV4-2
CDR3 protein: CASSSREGGPGELFF

CDR3 length: 15
D gene: TRBD1
J gene: TRBJ1-4
V gene: TRBV30
CDR3 protein: CAWSETGYGNEKLFF

CDR3 length: 14
D gene: -
J gene: TRBJ1-6
V gene: TRBV7-2
CDR3 protein: CASSSGDYNSPLHF

CDR3 length: 14
D gene: -
J gene: TRBJ1-1
V gene: TRBV6-5
CDR3 protein: CASRPARVATEAFF

CDR3 length: 15
D gene: -
J gene: TRBJ1-1
V gene: TRBV4-3
CDR3 protein: CASSQEKELNTEAFF